This T cell receptor beta chain comes out of a study of T cell responses to AZD1222 COVID-19 vaccine (dated by TCRdb to about 2021). The study in broad terms: AZD1222 recipients given second doses at about 4 weeks or at about 12 weeks were pooled, since spike-specific TCR depth and breadth were not found to differ between the two schedules. A total of around 240 trial participants underwent TCR sequencing, of whom nearly 210 had received two doses of AZD1222 and 26 had received two doses of the MenACWY control vaccine. Trial participants were enrolled into age subgroups of 18-55, 56-69 and 70-plus years, which contained about 150, 27 and 61 TCR-sequenced participants, respectively. The paper as a whole reports these results and caveats: A significant rise in spike-specific TCR breadth and depth was observed after two AZD1222 doses relative to day 0 and relative to MenACWY recipients. Because no day 14 peak-response samples were available, repertoires were characterized only after the peak T cell response. The whole spike protein was spanned by vaccine-associated CD4 TCRs, and dominant responses were seen in regions 160-218 and 743-854. Only 5 to 7 AZD1222 recipients were SARS-CoV-2 seropositive at baseline, limiting conclusions about previously exposed vaccinees. Reportedly, almost half of the unique spike-specific TCRs recognized epitopes lying outside the regions that are mutated in the B.1.351 and B.1.1.7 variants. The 56-69-year group was small, and its depth increase did not reach significance, likely because of low power. Most participants were white British and females outnumbered males, and the authors suggested that clonal diversity may have been underestimated.

The cysteine opens and the phenylalanine closes a CDR3 of 13 amino acids. Only CDR3 DNA is held: 39 bases, read in frame from base 1. From a lookup of the germline V gene, CDR1 and CDR2 are SGDLS and YYNGEE. Trimming costs V 2 bases and J 8 bases, and their ends lie 10 bases apart. Explained via the paper, the time point label denotes: baseline before first vaccination. Vaccinee samples came from UK trials COV001 and COV002, including a single-blind randomized controlled phase 2/3 trial of AZD1222 (ChAdOx1 nCoV-19) in healthy adults. Trial participant PBMC samples were collected at day 0 and day 28 after the second dose for TCRbeta chain sequencing. The CDR3 regions of human TCRbeta chains were subjected to immunosequencing. On the study's bioinformatics: Repertoire TCRs were checked for matches against a reference library of SARS-CoV-2-specific TCRs that had been generated using the MIRA antigen-specificity platform. Breadth was defined as the fraction of unique TCRs that were SARS-CoV-2-associated. Depth was defined as the fraction of total T cells that were SARS-CoV-2-associated. Using the MIRA data, every spike-specific TCR was mapped to the spike region that the TCR reacted to and assigned to either a CD4 or a CD8 class. Log10-transformed breadth and depth values were compared by one-way ANOVA with Sidak's multiple comparisons tests. TCRdb retrieved this table from immuneACCESS and kept in-frame rearrangements only. Not all clones are present; in checked studies, unresolved V genes account for under half, and no reason is known for the remainder. D and trimming come from the DNA, and the V and J calls and clone size come from that table. This sample lists more than 80,000 clones; roughly 90% were detected once. The ten largest account for 5.8% of the sample.

Notes on this clone: Its recognized antigen is unknown. Nothing much larger sits one base from this clone, and base qualities are not available.

The chain employs TRBV9 and TRBJ2-2; TRBD1 could be the D gene, as 6 bases match. The starting material was peripheral blood, obtained on day 0 of AZD1222 vaccination. This receptor was taken from an adult in good health. The DNA sequence is given as TGTGCCAGCAGCGTCCAGGGGAATGGGGAGCTGTTTTTT. This is translated as CASSVQGNGELFF.